This TCR beta chain was documented in a study of shared clonotypes between healthy human individuals. Study information: CD4 naive cells filled three plates per donor, CD4 memory three, CD8 naive two and CD8 memory one.

Investigators spread the genomic DNA of each subset evenly over several immunoSEQ plates. Method: immunoSEQ multiplex PCR; TCRdb's copy keeps in-frame clones and lacks some. In the table there are about 1.1 million clones, 75% to 80% of which are singletons. Remarks on this clone: No antigen is known for it.

General study points: Inspection by rarefaction showed sorted-subset sequencing to be incomplete despite large depth.

The material sequenced was memory CD4+ T cells from PBMCs. As for subset: CD45RA-negative fraction. This receptor was taken from a man aged 18 to 30 in good health. Some clones in this sample may be carry-over from other donors' samples.

CDR3 in DNA: TGTGCCAGCAGCGACCAAAGCACAGATACGCAGTATTTT. Translating it yields CASSDQSTDTQYF. The chain recombines TRBV5-8 with TRBJ2-3; D unclear. V was cut by 4 bases and J by 0 bases, with 6 bases left in between. Looked up from germline, CDR1 is SGHTS and CDR2 is YDEGEE. The length of the CDR3 is 13 residues. Filled out from reference TRBV5-8 and TRBJ2-3, the complete variable domain reads EAGVTQSPTHLIKTRGQQATLRCSPISGHTSVYWYQQALGLGLQFLLWYDEGEERNRGNFPPRFSGRQFPNYSSELNVNALELEDSALYLCASSDQSTDTQYFGPGTRLTVL.